The 2 T cell receptor beta chains below all came from one sample that was sequenced in a study of T cells in Graves' hyperthyroidism and ophthalmopathy. Amplified TCR beta CDR3 regions came from RNA transcripts. The TCR CDR3 first-round RT-PCR relied on the HTBI primer set. TCRdb used MiXCR to reprocess the multiplex PCR reads, holding one entry per CDR3 protein. The table has over 250,000 distinct CDR3 sequences, less than 30% seen once. Material for sequencing was blood. Source of these receptors: a man aged 40-49 years with Graves' hyperthyroidism that later progressed to Graves' ophthalmopathy.

This clonotype was recorded at least ten times. This chain uses TRBV20-1 with TRBJ1-2; no firm D call. CDR1 and CDR2 from the germline V gene are DFQATT and SNEGSKA (reference sequence). This CDR3 spans 13 amino acids. Trimming removed 6 bases from V and 7 bases from J, with 18 bases in between. CDR3 amino acids: CSARTTAPLGYTF. In DNA form, the CDR3 reads TGCAGTGCGAGAACAACAGCTCCGCTTGGCTACACCTTC.

The chain links TRBV7-9 to TRBJ1-2; D is unresolved. Germline CDR1 and CDR2: SEHNR and FQNEAQ (reference sequence). The CDR3 sequence is 14 residues long. Deletions cut 7 bases from V and 2 bases from J, with 14 bases between. The CDR3 sequence: CASTTSATNYGYTF. As DNA, the CDR3 is TGTGCCAGCACCACATCCGCGACCAACTATGGCTACACCTTC.